The 22 T cell receptor beta chains listed next were all sequenced from one sample in a study of shared clonotypes between healthy human individuals. Clones were read by immunoSEQ multiplex PCR, and TCRdb kept only the in-frame ones, dropping some. The profile covers millions of clones, with less than 95% appearing a single time and approximately 1.2% taken by the ten largest. CD45RO-negative CD8 cells positively selected for CCR7 made up the naive population, which excluded terminally differentiated effector memory CD45RA+ cells. Sequencing input: naive CD8+ T cells sorted from blood. These receptors all come from a man aged 18 to 29 in good health.

V usage is TRBV13 and J usage is TRBJ2-6; 9 nucleotides agree with TRBD1. Germline CDR1 and CDR2: PRHDT and FYEKMQ (reference sequence). V was pared by 5 bases and J by 3 bases, with 11 bases of the junction left unmatched. The length of the CDR3 is 18 residues. CDR3 in amino acids: CASSQGTGPLSGANVLTF. The CDR3 DNA reads as TGTGCCAGCAGCCAAGGGACAGGGCCACTCAGTGGGGCCAACGTCCTGACTTTC.

The chain joins TRBV14 to TRBJ2-5; D unresolved. V was clipped by 3 bases and J by 7 bases, with 15 bases between them. CDR3 length: 14 residues. Germline values: CDR1 SGHDN, CDR2 FVKESK. The CDR3 nucleotides are TGTGCCAGCAGCCACGAACTGGGATATGGGACCCAGTACTTC. Protein product: CASSHELGYGTQYF.

This chain joins TRBV28 and TRBJ2-7, with 11 positions matching TRBD1. Germline CDR1 reads MDHEN; CDR2 reads SYDVKM. This CDR3 has 13 residues. V dropped 7 bases and J dropped 7; count of bases not matched to a gene: 6. The CDR3 region is CASNGQGAGEQYF. In DNA, the CDR3 is TGTGCCAGCAACGGACAGGGGGCGGGGGAGCAGTACTTC.

The rearrangement links TRBV27 to TRBJ2-7, with a possible D match to TRBD1 (6 bases). Trimming took off 2 bases at V and 5 bases at J, with 13 bases between the two ends. The CDR3 is 14 amino acids. Germline V CDR1 and CDR2: MNHEY, SMNVEV (reference sequence). The CDR3 DNA sequence: TGTGCCAGCAGTTTAGGCAGGGGAATCAACGAGCAGTACTTC. This gives the protein CASSLGRGINEQYF.

The rearrangement uses TRBV5-1 and TRBJ2-7; 10 bases line up with TRBD1. V trimming: 1 base; J trimming: 2 bases; junction bases outside the gene matches: 3. The length of the CDR3 is 15 residues. Germline V gene lookup returns CDR1 SGHRS and CDR2 YFSETQ. The CDR3 loop reads CASSLRGQGTYEQYF. CDR3 bases: TGCGCCAGCAGCTTGAGGGGACAGGGGACCTACGAGCAGTACTTC.

A remark on this clone: This specimen includes other DNA sequences encoding the same CDR3. The chain carries TRBV6-5 and TRBJ2-2; D gene uncertain. The germline CDR1 and CDR2 sequences are MNHEY and SVGAGI. The CDR3 totals 14 residues. Trimming took 0 bases from V and 5 from J, leaving 7 bases between them. CDR3 bases: TGTGCCAGCAGTTACTCGGGTGTGACCGGGGAGCTGTTTTTT. Its protein is CASSYSGVTGELFF.

This clone was observed a single time. The rearrangement uses TRBV6-4 and TRBJ1-2; 12 bases are a match to TRBD1. This CDR3 region has 17 residues. V was pared by 6 bases and J by 4 bases, with 12 bases of the junction left unmatched. CDR1 and CDR2 (germline): MRHNA, SNTAGT. CDR3 region: CASRIPGQGARGYGYTF. Here the CDR3 DNA reads TGTGCCAGCAGAATTCCGGGACAGGGGGCGAGAGGCTATGGCTACACCTTC.

V and J are TRBV9 and TRBJ2-3, with 12 bases lining up with TRBD2. Germline loops: CDR1 SGDLS, CDR2 YYNGEE. This CDR3 spans 16 amino acids. J lost 2 bases, V lost 3 bases, and 4 bases had no gene match. The CDR3 loop is CASSDRLAGATDTQYF. CDR3 sequence (DNA): TGTGCCAGCAGCGACAGACTAGCGGGGGCCACAGATACGCAGTATTTT.

The chain joins TRBV5-4 to TRBJ2-1; TRBD2 might be the D (6 bases). V was cut by 6 bases and J by 8 bases, with 12 bases left in between. Per germline, CDR1 SGHNT and CDR2 YYREEE (reference sequence). The CDR3 sequence is 12 residues long. The CDR3 DNA sequence: TGTGCCAGCACCTACTCGGGAGATGAGCAGTTCTTC. This codes for CASTYSGDEQFF.

A word on this clone: This sample includes further DNA sequences coding for the same CDR3. The J gene is TRBJ1-1, the V gene TRBV6-5; the D is unclear. CDR1 is MNHEY and CDR2 is SVGAGI in the germline V gene. This CDR3 is built from 13 residues. Trimming stripped 0 bases from V and 1 base from J, with 3 bases between. The CDR3 DNA follows: TGTGCCAGCAGTTACTCCGAGAACACTGAAGCTTTCTTT. Translating it yields CASSYSENTEAFF.

The chain recombines TRBV27 with TRBJ2-7; 9 bases are a match to TRBD1. In germline, CDR1 is MNHEY, CDR2 SMNVEV (reference sequence). The CDR3 runs 15 residues. The V segment lost 4 bases and the J segment 2 bases; nucleotides outside the gene matches: 6. The chain's CDR3 is CASSSSGTGTYEQYF. CDR3 in DNA: TGTGCCAGCAGTTCATCCGGGACAGGGACCTACGAGCAGTACTTC.

This rearrangement joins TRBV7-2 to TRBJ1-4; 7 nucleotides match TRBD1. The CDR3 length is 17 residues. V lost 1 base, J lost 10 bases, and 15 bases stayed unmatched. CDR1 is SGHTA, CDR2 FQGNSA, per germline. The CDR3, as DNA: TGTGCCAGCAGCTTAGATCCAGGATTACAGGGGATGACAAAACTGTTTTTT. Its protein is CASSLDPGLQGMTKLFF. Combining the CDR3 with reference TRBV7-2 and TRBJ1-4 gives the whole variable domain GAGVSQSPSNKVTEKGKDVELRCDPISGHTALYWYRQSLGQGLEFLIYFQGNSAPDKSGLPSDRFSAERTGGSVSTLTIQRTQQEDSAVYLCASSLDPGLQGMTKLFFGSGTQLSVL.

The chain recombines TRBV2 with TRBJ2-7, with a tentative D call TRBD2 (6 bases). Trimming removed 9 bases from V and 1 base from J, with 10 bases in between. The CDR3 is made up of 12 amino acids. Germline CDR1 SNHLY, CDR2 FYNNEI. The CDR3 reads CASYGGSYEQYF. The CDR3 DNA reads TGTGCCAGTTACGGGGGTTCCTACGAGCAGTACTTC.

The chain combines TRBV14 with TRBJ2-1; TRBD2 matches at 8 bases. V shed 1 base, J shed 2 bases, and the junction held 4 bases outside the gene matches. The CDR3 totals 16 residues. Germline V gives CDR1 SGHDN, CDR2 FVKESK. In DNA, the CDR3 is TGTGCCAGCAGCCAAGGTGGCGGGAGGCCCTACAATGAGCAGTTCTTC. This encodes CASSQGGGRPYNEQFF.

The V and J genes are TRBV5-4 and TRBJ2-1; TRBD2 aligns across 10 bases. Germline lookup yields CDR1 SGHNT and CDR2 YYREEE (reference sequence). This CDR3 has 15 amino acids. Trimming at V came to 4 bases and at J to 7 bases, leaving 8 bases not matched to a gene. The CDR3 DNA is TGTGCCAGCAGCCTCCTAGCGGGAGATAGGAATGAGCAGTTCTTC. Protein product: CASSLLAGDRNEQFF. The full variable domain, completed using reference TRBV5-4 and TRBJ2-1, is ETGVTQSPTHLIKTRGQQVTLRCSSQSGHNTVSWYQQALGQGPQFIFQYYREEENGRGNFPPRFSGLQFPNYSSELNVNALELDDSALYLCASSLLAGDRNEQFFGPGTRLTVL.

This rearrangement joins TRBV4-1 to TRBJ2-7, with D unclear. Germline loops: CDR1 MGHRA, CDR2 YSYEKL. The length of the CDR3 is 14 residues. Trimming stripped 2 bases from V and 1 base from J, with 9 bases between. CDR3 residues: CASSQFGESYEQYF. The CDR3 bases are TGCGCCAGCAGCCAATTTGGGGAATCCTACGAGCAGTACTTC.

The chain links TRBV7-8 to TRBJ2-2, with D hard to call. V was cut by 1 base and J by 7 bases, with 4 bases left in between. Germline CDR1 reads SGHVS; CDR2 reads FQNEAQ. CDR3 length equals 12 residues. DNA of the CDR3: TGTGCCAGCAGCTTAGGTGACGGGGAGCTGTTTTTT. It translates to CASSLGDGELFF.

This rearrangement joins TRBV19 to TRBJ1-2, with a weak D call TRBD1 (5 bases). This CDR3 is built from 17 residues. Per the germline V gene, CDR1 is LNHDA and CDR2 is SQIVND (reference sequence). The V end was cut by 5 bases, the J end by 4 bases, with 23 bases between. This CDR3 is CASSPLRGLPPIYGYTF. For the CDR3, the DNA is TGTGCCAGTAGTCCCCTGAGGGGCCTTCCCCCGATCTATGGCTACACCTTC.

The rearrangement uses TRBV5-8 and TRBJ1-1, with D unresolved. The germline gives CDR1 SGHTS, CDR2 YDEGEE. V was trimmed by 6 bases and J by 5 bases, leaving 8 bases between them. The CDR3 extends over 11 amino acids. The CDR3 DNA is TGTGCCAGCATTCCGGGGACTGAAGCTTTCTTT. Translating gives CASIPGTEAFF.

The V and J genes are TRBV11-2 and TRBJ2-7; D may correspond to TRBD1 or TRBD2 (5 bases each). The germline V gene has CDR1 SGHAT and CDR2 FQNNGV. The CDR3 length is 15 residues. Deletions cut 1 base from V and 5 bases from J, with 15 bases between. CDR3 sequence reads: CASSLVVGPIHEQYF. The CDR3 bases are TGTGCCAGCAGCTTAGTAGTGGGACCGATACACGAGCAGTACTTC.

A note on this clone: Germline and junction disagree at one end, which may indicate a read error. This chain uses TRBV7-2 with TRBJ2-5, with D uncertain. Germline CDR1 and CDR2: SGHTA and FQGNSA. The CDR3 consists of 15 residues. The CDR3 loop reads CASSLDSPFVWEGHF. DNA for the CDR3: TGTGCCAGCAGCTTGGATTCGCCTTTTGTCTGGGAAGGACACTTC.

With regard to this clone: The sample contains more than one DNA sequence encoding this CDR3. The chain employs TRBV4-1 and TRBJ2-7, with no clear D. Germline CDR1 and CDR2: MGHRA and YSYEKL. The CDR3 consists of 14 residues. Trimming took off 0 bases at V and 2 bases at J, with 8 bases between the two ends. CDR3 DNA sequence: TGCGCCAGCAGCCAAGAAAATAGCCCCTACGAGCAGTACTTC. Protein product: CASSQENSPYEQYF.